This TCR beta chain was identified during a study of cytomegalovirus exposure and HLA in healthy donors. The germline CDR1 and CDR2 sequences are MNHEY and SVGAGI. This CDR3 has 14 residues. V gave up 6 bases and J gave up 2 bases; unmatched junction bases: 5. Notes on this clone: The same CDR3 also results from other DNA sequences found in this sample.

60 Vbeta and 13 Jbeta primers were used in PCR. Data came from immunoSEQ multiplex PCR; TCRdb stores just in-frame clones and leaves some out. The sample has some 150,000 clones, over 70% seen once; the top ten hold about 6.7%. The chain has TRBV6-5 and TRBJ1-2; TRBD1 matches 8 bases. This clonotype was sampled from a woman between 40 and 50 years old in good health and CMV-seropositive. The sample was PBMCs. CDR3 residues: CASSFRGRNYGYTF. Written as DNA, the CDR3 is TGTGCCAGCAGCTTCAGGGGGCGGAACTATGGCTACACCTTC.